Listed below are T cell receptor beta chains from one sample, sequenced in a study of T-cell reconstitution after alpha-beta-depleted transplantation in children. TCRdb processed the PCR reads anew with MiXCR; each CDR3 protein has one entry. This sample yields a few hundred thousand distinct CDR3 sequences, of which approximately 9.8% are seen a single time; approximately 5% belongs to the top ten. The specimen comprised PBMCs from the stem cell graft donor, sampled from the stem cell graft. Receptors were obtained from a human donor who donated a stem cell graft to a child with SCID. CDR3s include the opening cysteine and the closing phenylalanine or tryptophan. D genes are given only for firm matches. Size values are once, few and many counts, or a class for expanded clones, and some rows have none.

D: -
J: TRBJ2-2
length: 15
size: many
V: TRBV7-8
DNA: TGTGCCAGCAGCTTAATCAGGACATCAACCGGGGAGCTGTTTTTT
CDR3: CASSLIRTSTGELFF

D: -
J: TRBJ1-2
length: 13
size: many
V: TRBV20-1
DNA: TGCAGTGCTAGGTGGGGGGTCAACTATGGCTACACCTTC
CDR3: CSARWGVNYGYTF

D: -
J: TRBJ2-3
length: 12
size: many
V: TRBV5-1
DNA: TGCGCCAGCAGCTTGTTCGCAGATACGCAGTATTTT
CDR3: CASSLFADTQYF

D: -
J: TRBJ2-1
length: 12
size: -
V: TRBV20-1
DNA: TGCAGTGCTAGTACTAGTTACAATGAGCAGTTCTTC
CDR3: CSASTSYNEQFF

D: -
J: TRBJ2-5
length: 12
size: few
V: TRBV6-6
DNA: TGTGCCAGCAGTTACCCTACTTGGACCCAGTACTTC
CDR3: CASSYPTWTQYF

D: -
J: TRBJ1-3
length: 13
size: -
V: TRBV12-3/TRBV12-4
DNA: TGTGCCAGCACCGTGGGACCTGGAAACACCATATATTTT
CDR3: CASTVGPGNTIYF

D: -
J: TRBJ2-1
length: 16
size: many
V: TRBV3-1
DNA: TGTGCCAGCAGCCAAGATGGGTTAAGCTCCTACAATGAGCAGTTCTTC
CDR3: CASSQDGLSSYNEQFF

D: -
J: TRBJ2-7
length: 15
size: many
V: TRBV3-1
DNA: TGTGCCAGCAGCCAAGTTGGGACAAGCTCCTACGAGCAGTACTTC
CDR3: CASSQVGTSSYEQYF

D: -
J: TRBJ1-2
length: 15
size: few
V: TRBV25-1
DNA: TGTGCCAGCAGTGAATCTCTGGGGGAGGGTGATGGCTACACCTTC
CDR3: CASSESLGEGDGYTF

D: -
J: TRBJ2-5
length: 14
size: few
V: TRBV20-1
DNA: TGCAGTGCTAGACTACTGGGGATTGGAGAGACCCAGTACTTC
CDR3: CSARLLGIGETQYF

D: -
J: TRBJ2-3
length: 16
size: many
V: TRBV27
DNA: TGTGCCAGCAGTCCCGGGACGCAAACTAGCACAGATACGCAGTATTTT
CDR3: CASSPGTQTSTDTQYF

D: -
J: TRBJ2-7
length: 12
size: many
V: TRBV20-1
DNA: TGCAGTGCTAGTCGTCCCTCGATTGGGCAGTACTTC
CDR3: CSASRPSIGQYF

D: -
J: TRBJ1-3
length: 14
size: many
V: TRBV20-1
DNA: TGCAGTGCTAGAGCAAGTGGGGCTGCAAACACCATATATTTT
CDR3: CSARASGAANTIYF

D: -
J: TRBJ1-1
length: 15
size: many
V: TRBV5-1
DNA: TGCGCCAGCAGCTTGGAGACGGGCGCGAACACTGAAGCTTTCTTT
CDR3: CASSLETGANTEAFF

D: -
J: TRBJ2-3
length: 17
size: -
V: TRBV19
DNA: TGTGCCAGTAGTATAGATTTGGAGACTTACCTCACAGATACGCAGTATTTT
CDR3: CASSIDLETYLTDTQYF

D: -
J: TRBJ1-3
length: 15
size: -
V: TRBV5-1
DNA: TGCGCCAGCAAACGAATATACGGCCCTGGAAACACCATATATTTT
CDR3: CASKRIYGPGNTIYF

D: -
J: TRBJ1-2
length: 15
size: few
V: TRBV5-6
DNA: TGTGCCAGCAGCTTGGTGTTCAGGGACTTAGGTGGCTACACCTTC
CDR3: CASSLVFRDLGGYTF

D: -
J: TRBJ2-7
length: 16
size: many
V: TRBV7-2
DNA: TGTGCCAGCAGCTTAGGTGGGTTCGTTGGAGCCTACGAGCAGTACTTC
CDR3: CASSLGGFVGAYEQYF

D: -
J: TRBJ1-1
length: 13
size: few
V: TRBV7-3
DNA: TGTGCCAGCAGCTTCCGTTGGGACACTGAAGCTTTCTTT
CDR3: CASSFRWDTEAFF

D: TRBD1
J: TRBJ2-1
length: 16
size: many
V: TRBV15
DNA: TGTGCCACCAGCCTGGGACAGGCCAGCTCCTACAATGAGCAGTTCTTC
CDR3: CATSLGQASSYNEQFF

D: TRBD1
J: TRBJ2-6
length: 18
size: many
V: TRBV6-1
DNA: TGTGCCAGCAGCCGAACAGGGGGACCCTTCTCTGGGGCCAACGTCCTGACTTTC
CDR3: CASSRTGGPFSGANVLTF

D: -
J: TRBJ1-4
length: 13
size: many
V: TRBV20-1
DNA: TGCAGTGCTGGGAGTGGGGTAAATGAAAAACTGTTTTTT
CDR3: CSAGSGVNEKLFF

D: TRBD2
J: TRBJ2-5
length: 15
size: many
V: TRBV12-3/TRBV12-4
DNA: TGTGCCAGCAGTCTCTGGACTAGCGGGGGAGAGACCCAGTACTTC
CDR3: CASSLWTSGGETQYF

D: TRBD2
J: TRBJ2-3
length: 15
size: many
V: TRBV16
DNA: TGTGCCAGCAGCCAATCGGGGCGGGAGACAGATACGCAGTATTTT
CDR3: CASSQSGRETDTQYF

D: TRBD2
J: TRBJ2-1
length: 17
size: many
V: TRBV29-1
DNA: TGCAGCGTTGCAAGGTTGCTTAGCGGGGAAGCCTACAATGAGCAGTTCTTC
CDR3: CSVARLLSGEAYNEQFF

D: -
J: TRBJ1-1
length: 15
size: many
V: TRBV6-5
DNA: TGTGCCAGCAGTTACGACCCTGAGAGGGCATTTGAAGCTTTCTTT
CDR3: CASSYDPERAFEAFF

D: -
J: TRBJ1-5
length: 16
size: many
V: TRBV4-1
DNA: TGCGCCAGCAGCCGAAGTCTTGGACTTAGCAATCAGCCCCAGCATTTT
CDR3: CASSRSLGLSNQPQHF

D: -
J: TRBJ1-5
length: 15
size: -
V: TRBV7-2
DNA: TGTGCCAGCAGCTTAGATACGCAGGGATGGCAGCCCCAGCATTTT
CDR3: CASSLDTQGWQPQHF

D: -
J: TRBJ2-2
length: 12
size: many
V: TRBV9
DNA: TGTGCCAGCAGCGTAGAGATCGGGGAGCTGTTTTTT
CDR3: CASSVEIGELFF

D: TRBD2
J: TRBJ2-3
length: 18
size: many
V: TRBV4-1
DNA: TGCGCCAGCAGCCAACGGACTAGCGGGGGGGCAAGCACAGATACGCAGTATTTT
CDR3: CASSQRTSGGASTDTQYF

D: -
J: TRBJ1-1
length: 16
size: many
V: TRBV20-1
DNA: TGCAGTGCTAGTGGGTCGGGACACTTCATGAACACTGAAGCTTTCTTT
CDR3: CSASGSGHFMNTEAFF

D: -
J: TRBJ2-7
length: 12
size: many
V: TRBV12-3/TRBV12-4
DNA: TGTGCCAGCAAGGGTGATCGCGACGAGCAGTACTTC
CDR3: CASKGDRDEQYF

D: -
J: TRBJ2-3
length: 15
size: few
V: TRBV6-2/TRBV6-3
DNA: TGTGCCAGCAGATTCCAGATAGGGTTCAGGGATACGCAGTATTTT
CDR3: CASRFQIGFRDTQYF

D: -
J: TRBJ2-6
length: 18
size: -
V: TRBV2
DNA: TGTGCCAGCAGGGTAAGGTTGCAGGACCTGTCTGGGGCCAACGTCCTGACTTTC
CDR3: CASRVRLQDLSGANVLTF

D: -
J: TRBJ2-7
length: 18
size: many
V: TRBV5-1
DNA: TGCGCCAGCAGAAATAAGGGAGCAGGGCCACCTCTTTCCTACGAGCAGTACTTC
CDR3: CASRNKGAGPPLSYEQYF

D: -
J: TRBJ1-5
length: 13
size: many
V: TRBV27
DNA: TGTGCCAGCAGTGCTACTCAGGGACAGCCCCAGCATTTT
CDR3: CASSATQGQPQHF

D: TRBD1
J: TRBJ1-4
length: 17
size: many
V: TRBV10-3
DNA: TGTGCCATCAGTGCGGACAGGGGGCGTGAGGCTAATGAAAAACTGTTTTTT
CDR3: CAISADRGREANEKLFF

D: -
J: TRBJ1-1
length: 16
size: -
V: TRBV7-9
DNA: TGTGCCAGCAGCTTAGTGGGGGGCAGGGGGAACACTGAAGCTTTCTTT
CDR3: CASSLVGGRGNTEAFF

D: TRBD2
J: TRBJ2-1
length: 13
size: many
V: TRBV20-1
DNA: TGCAGTGCCACGGGACTAGCCTTGAATGAGCAGTTCTTC
CDR3: CSATGLALNEQFF

D: -
J: TRBJ2-3
length: 13
size: many
V: TRBV20-1
DNA: TGCAGTGCTACGGGAGCTGACACAGATACGCAGTATTTT
CDR3: CSATGADTDTQYF

D: -
J: TRBJ2-1
length: 14
size: few
V: TRBV2
DNA: TGTGCCAGCAGTCTGGCGCAGGGTTCGAATGAGCAGTTCTTC
CDR3: CASSLAQGSNEQFF

D: TRBD1
J: TRBJ2-7
length: 13
size: many
V: TRBV24-1
DNA: TGTGCCACCAGTGATTCTGGGACAGCTATGCAGTACTTC
CDR3: CATSDSGTAMQYF

D: TRBD2
J: TRBJ2-7
length: 14
size: many
V: TRBV27
DNA: TGTGCCAGCAGTTCGGGACTAGCGACGTACGAGCAGTACTTC
CDR3: CASSSGLATYEQYF

D: -
J: TRBJ1-6
length: 16
size: many
V: TRBV5-1
DNA: TGCGCCAGCAGCTTGGGGTCGGGGCAGCCGAATTCACCCCTCCACTTT
CDR3: CASSLGSGQPNSPLHF

D: -
J: TRBJ1-1
length: 14
size: many
V: TRBV6-5
DNA: TGTGCCAGCAGTTACTCGAGGGGGTGGGCTGAAGCTTTCTTT
CDR3: CASSYSRGWAEAFF

D: TRBD2
J: TRBJ2-1
length: 15
size: many
V: TRBV5-1
DNA: TGCGCCAGCAGCTTGGAAGCGGGGTCCTACAATGAGCAGTTCTTC
CDR3: CASSLEAGSYNEQFF

D: TRBD2
J: TRBJ2-5
length: 15
size: few
V: TRBV20-1
DNA: TGCAGTGCTAGCTCTATACTAGCGGACGAAGAGACCCAGTACTTC
CDR3: CSASSILADEETQYF

D: -
J: TRBJ2-2
length: 16
size: many
V: TRBV11-2
DNA: TGTGCCAGCAGCTTAGGTCCGGGGGCGGGCGCCGGGGAGCTGTTTTTT
CDR3: CASSLGPGAGAGELFF

D: -
J: TRBJ2-7
length: 13
size: many
V: TRBV11-3
DNA: TGTGCCAGCAGCTCGGACGGTTCAGGCGAGCAGTACTTC
CDR3: CASSSDGSGEQYF

D: -
J: TRBJ2-1
length: 15
size: many
V: TRBV20-1
DNA: TGCAGTGCAAAACCAGGGGGGGATAGCTACAATGAGCAGTTCTTC
CDR3: CSAKPGGDSYNEQFF

D: TRBD1
J: TRBJ2-7
length: 15
size: many
V: TRBV5-1
DNA: TGCGCCAGCAGCTTAACGGACAGGGGGCCCAACGAGCAGTACTTC
CDR3: CASSLTDRGPNEQYF

D: -
J: TRBJ1-1
length: 11
size: many
V: TRBV20-1
DNA: TGCAGTGCTAGAGTGTACGGCAAAGCTTTCTTT
CDR3: CSARVYGKAFF

D: -
J: TRBJ1-4
length: 12
size: many
V: TRBV6-2/TRBV6-3
DNA: TGTGCCAGCAGTCGGGGCTATGAAAAACTGTTTTTT
CDR3: CASSRGYEKLFF

D: TRBD1
J: TRBJ1-3
length: 15
size: many
V: TRBV10-3
DNA: TGTGCCATCAGTGTCCCCGGGACAGGGGGAAACACCATATATTTT
CDR3: CAISVPGTGGNTIYF

D: -
J: TRBJ1-2
length: 12
size: many
V: TRBV20-1
DNA: TGCAGTGCTAGTGCAGGGGACTATGGCTACACCTTC
CDR3: CSASAGDYGYTF

D: -
J: TRBJ1-1
length: 14
size: many
V: TRBV9
DNA: TGTGCCAGCAGCTCACAGATTGGGGGCACTGAAGCTTTCTTT
CDR3: CASSSQIGGTEAFF

D: -
J: TRBJ1-1
length: 15
size: many
V: TRBV3-1
DNA: TGTGCCAGCAGCTCAGCAGGGTTTTATGGTACTGAAGCTTTCTTT
CDR3: CASSSAGFYGTEAFF